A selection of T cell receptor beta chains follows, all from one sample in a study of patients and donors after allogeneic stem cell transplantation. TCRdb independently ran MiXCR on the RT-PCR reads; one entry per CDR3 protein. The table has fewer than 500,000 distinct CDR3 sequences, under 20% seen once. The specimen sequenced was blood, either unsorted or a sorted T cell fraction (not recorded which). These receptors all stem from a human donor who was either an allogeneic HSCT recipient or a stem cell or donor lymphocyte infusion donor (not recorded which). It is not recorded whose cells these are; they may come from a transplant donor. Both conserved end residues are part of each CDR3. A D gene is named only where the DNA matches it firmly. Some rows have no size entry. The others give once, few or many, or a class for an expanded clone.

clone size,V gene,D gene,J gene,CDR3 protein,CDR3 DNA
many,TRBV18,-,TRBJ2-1,CASSPDNEQFF,TGTGCCAGCTCACCGGACAATGAGCAGTTCTTC
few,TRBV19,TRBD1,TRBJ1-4,CASSIWGQGDPNEKLFF,TGTGCCAGTAGTATATGGGGACAGGGCGATCCTAATGAAAAACTGTTTTTT
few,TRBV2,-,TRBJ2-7,CASSVLSIGDLGRWYEQYF,TGTGCCAGCAGTGTACTCTCCATCGGAGACCTAGGGCGCTGGTACGAGCAGTACTTC
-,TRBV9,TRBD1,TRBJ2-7,CASSVGRGLYEQYF,TGTGCCAGCAGCGTAGGAAGGGGGCTCTACGAGCAGTACTTC
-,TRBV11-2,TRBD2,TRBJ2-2,CASSFSSGGETGELFF,TGTGCCAGCAGCTTCTCTAGCGGGGGAGAAACCGGGGAGCTGTTTTTT
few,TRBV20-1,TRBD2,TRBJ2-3,CSAPRSKPGGANTQYF,TGCAGTGCCCCCCGATCAAAGCCGGGAGGCGCGAATACGCAGTATTTT
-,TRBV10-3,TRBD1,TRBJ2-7,CAIGDRAYEQYF,TGTGCCATCGGGGACAGAGCCTACGAGCAGTACTTC
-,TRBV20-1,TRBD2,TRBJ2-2,CSARDLAANTGELFF,TGCAGTGCTAGAGATCTAGCGGCGAACACCGGGGAGCTGTTTTTT
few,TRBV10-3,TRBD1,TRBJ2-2,CAISESGRTGDDGELFF,TGTGCCATCAGTGAGTCTGGGAGGACAGGGGATGACGGGGAGCTGTTTTTT
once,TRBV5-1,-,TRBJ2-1,CASSPRTALGEQFF,TGCGCCAGCAGCCCCCGGACCGCCCTAGGTGAGCAGTTCTTC
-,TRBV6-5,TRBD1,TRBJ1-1,CASSYEGANTEAFF,TGTGCCAGCAGTTACGAGGGGGCGAACACTGAAGCTTTCTTT
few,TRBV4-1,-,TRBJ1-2,CASTVRSWTANGYTF,TGCGCCAGCACCGTTCGCTCTTGGACAGCTAATGGCTACACCTTC
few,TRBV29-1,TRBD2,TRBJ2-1,CSVVGTSLNEQFF,TGCAGCGTGGTTGGGACTAGCCTTAATGAGCAGTTCTTC
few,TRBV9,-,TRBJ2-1,CASSETGWSYNEQFF,TGTGCCAGCAGCGAAACAGGGTGGTCCTACAATGAGCAGTTCTTC
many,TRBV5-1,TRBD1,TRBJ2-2,CASSWGQGAQNTGELFF,TGCGCCAGCAGCTGGGGACAGGGGGCGCAAAACACCGGGGAGCTGTTTTTT
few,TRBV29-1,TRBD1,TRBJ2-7,CSVGETGGDEQYF,TGCAGCGTTGGGGAGACAGGGGGAGACGAGCAGTACTTC
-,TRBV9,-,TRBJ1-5,CASSASLYQPQHF,TGTGCCAGCAGCGCCTCACTTTATCAGCCCCAGCATTTT
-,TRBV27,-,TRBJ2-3,CASSLSPADTQYF,TGTGCCAGCAGTTTATCCCCAGCAGATACGCAGTATTTT
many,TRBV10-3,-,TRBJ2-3,CAISESRRGGTTDTQYF,TGTGCCATCAGTGAGTCGAGGAGAGGCGGGACCACAGATACGCAGTATTTT
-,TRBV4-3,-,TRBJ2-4,CASSQELVPSGGKNIQYF,TGCGCCAGCAGCCAAGAACTGGTCCCCTCCGGGGGCAAAAACATTCAGTACTTC
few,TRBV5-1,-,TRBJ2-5,CASSLDRIQETQYF,TGCGCCAGCAGCTTGGACAGGATCCAAGAGACCCAGTACTTC
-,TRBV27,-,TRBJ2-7,CASSLTSTYEQYF,TGTGCCAGCAGTCTCACTAGCACGTACGAGCAGTACTTC
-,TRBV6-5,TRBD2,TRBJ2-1,CASSYTGTSLYYNEQFF,TGTGCCAGCAGTTATACCGGGACTAGCCTATACTACAATGAGCAGTTCTTC
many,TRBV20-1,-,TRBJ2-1,CSARTVNEQFF,TGCAGTGCTAGGACTGTGAATGAGCAGTTCTTC
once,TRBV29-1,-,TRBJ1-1,CSVAHSDTEAFF,TGCAGCGTCGCCCACTCGGACACTGAAGCTTTCTTT
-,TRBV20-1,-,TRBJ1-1,CSARVADFLNTEAFF,TGCAGTGCTAGGGTGGCAGATTTTTTGAACACTGAAGCTTTCTTT
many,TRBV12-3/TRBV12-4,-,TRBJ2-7,CASSFMGATYEQYF,TGTGCCAGCAGTTTTATGGGAGCGACCTACGAGCAGTACTTC
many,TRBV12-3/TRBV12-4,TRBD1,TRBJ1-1,CASRADRGNTEAFF,TGTGCCAGCAGGGCCGACAGGGGGAACACTGAAGCTTTCTTT
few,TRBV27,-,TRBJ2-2,CASSLYWGIGELFF,TGTGCCAGCAGTTTATACTGGGGTATCGGGGAGCTGTTTTTT
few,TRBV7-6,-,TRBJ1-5,CASSLHSTEYSNQPQHF,TGTGCCAGCAGCTTACATTCGACAGAGTATAGCAATCAGCCCCAGCATTTT
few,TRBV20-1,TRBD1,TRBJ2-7,CSARVDRGDYEQYF,TGCAGTGCTAGAGTTGACAGGGGGGACTACGAGCAGTACTTC
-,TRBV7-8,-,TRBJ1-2,CASSLARLATANYGYTF,TGTGCCAGCAGCTTAGCGCGCCTGGCGACTGCTAACTATGGCTACACCTTC
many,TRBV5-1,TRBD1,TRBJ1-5,CASSPDRGNQPQHF,TGCGCCAGCAGCCCTGACAGGGGGAATCAGCCCCAGCATTTT
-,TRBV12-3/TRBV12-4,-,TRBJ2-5,CASSFGTQGPETQYF,TGTGCCAGCAGTTTTGGGACTCAGGGCCCAGAGACCCAGTACTTC
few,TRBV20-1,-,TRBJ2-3,CSASLDSFTDTQYF,TGCAGTGCTAGCTTGGACTCCTTCACAGATACGCAGTATTTT
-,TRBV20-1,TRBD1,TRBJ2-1,CSARRDRGPLIQFF,TGCAGTGCTAGGCGGGACAGGGGCCCCCTAATACAGTTCTTC
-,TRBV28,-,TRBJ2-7,CASSYGSDYEQYF,TGTGCCAGCAGCTACGGGTCCGACTACGAGCAGTACTTC
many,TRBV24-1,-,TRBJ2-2,CATSPRGTSRLTGELFF,TGTGCCACCAGCCCCCGGGGGACGTCGAGATTGACCGGGGAGCTGTTTTTT
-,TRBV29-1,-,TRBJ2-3,CSVASRTTDTQYF,TGCAGCGTTGCGTCGCGTACCACAGATACGCAGTATTTT
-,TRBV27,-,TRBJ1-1,CASWKDVTAPEAFF,TGTGCCAGCTGGAAAGACGTAACGGCCCCTGAAGCTTTCTTT
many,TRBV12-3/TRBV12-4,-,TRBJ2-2,CASISPGGELFF,TGTGCCAGCATCTCCCCAGGCGGGGAGCTGTTTTTT